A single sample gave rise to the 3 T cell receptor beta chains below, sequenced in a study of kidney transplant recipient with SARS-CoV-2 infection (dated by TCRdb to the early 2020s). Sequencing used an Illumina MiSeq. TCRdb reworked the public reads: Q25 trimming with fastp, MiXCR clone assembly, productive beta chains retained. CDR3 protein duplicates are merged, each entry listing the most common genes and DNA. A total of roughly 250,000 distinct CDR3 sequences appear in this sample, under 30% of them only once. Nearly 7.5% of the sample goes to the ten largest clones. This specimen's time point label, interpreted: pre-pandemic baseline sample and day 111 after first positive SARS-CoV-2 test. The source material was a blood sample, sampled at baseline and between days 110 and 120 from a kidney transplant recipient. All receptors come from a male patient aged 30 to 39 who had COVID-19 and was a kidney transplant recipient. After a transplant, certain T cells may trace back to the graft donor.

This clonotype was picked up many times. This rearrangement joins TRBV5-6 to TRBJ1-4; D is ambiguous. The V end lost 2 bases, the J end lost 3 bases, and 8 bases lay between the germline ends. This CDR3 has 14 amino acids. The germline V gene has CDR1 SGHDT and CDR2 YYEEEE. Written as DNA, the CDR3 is TGTGCCAGCAGCTTTTGGAATTCTAATGAAAAACTGTTTTTT. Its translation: CASSFWNSNEKLFF.

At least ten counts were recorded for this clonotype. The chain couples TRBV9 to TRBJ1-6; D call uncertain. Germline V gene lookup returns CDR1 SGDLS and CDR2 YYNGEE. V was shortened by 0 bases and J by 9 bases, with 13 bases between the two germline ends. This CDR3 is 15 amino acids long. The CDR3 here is CASSVEGLPGSPLHF. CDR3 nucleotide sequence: TGTGCCAGCAGCGTAGAAGGCCTGCCCGGTTCACCCCTCCACTTT.

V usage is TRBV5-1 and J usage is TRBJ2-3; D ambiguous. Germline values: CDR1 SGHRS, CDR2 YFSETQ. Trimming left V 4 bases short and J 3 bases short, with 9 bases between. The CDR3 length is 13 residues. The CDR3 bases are TGCGCCAGCAGCCCTTATGGAACAGATACGCAGTATTTT. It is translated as CASSPYGTDTQYF.